This T cell receptor (delta chain) was documented in a study of Vδ1+ human thymocytes. Findings and limits, study-wide: Around 20% of thymic delta-chain sequences were Vdelta2, with few Vdelta3, unlike blood Vdelta1+ controls. Thymic TRG and TRD repertoires appeared highly polyclonal, with Gaussian CDR3 length distributions.

RNA was extracted from the cells and then reverse transcribed. Multiplex PCR used pooled V-gene forward primers and a constant-region reverse primer to amplify CDR3s. TCRdb re-called the multiplex PCR reads via CATT. Of about 53,000 delta-chain clones detected, about 15% appear once; the ten largest clones hold under 0.5%. V was clipped by 3 bases and J by 3 bases; unmatched bases: 17. Per germline, CDR1 TSWWSYY and CDR2 QGS. The CDR3 is 19 residues long. This clone showed up just a few times. No antigen is known for it. Input material: Vdelta1+ gamma-delta thymocytes from the thymus. Subset denoted: FACS-sorted CD3+ TCRalphabeta- TCRVdelta1+ TCRVdelta2- thymocytes. This sequence originates from a girl less than two years old who had congenital heart surgery. The chain couples TRDV1 to TRDJ1; TRDD3 matches at 9 bases. The CDR3 DNA reads as TGTGCTCTTGGGGAGTTATTTCTACGTCTGGGGGATTTAGCCGATAAACTCATCTTT. It codes for CALGELFLRLGDLADKLIF.